The 18 T cell receptor beta chains given below trace back to one sample, sequenced in a study of blood T cell repertoires in COVID-19. Libraries were prepared by immunoSEQ multiplex PCR; TCRdb keeps only in-frame clonotypes and omits some of them. The top ten hold roughly a tenth of the sample, which has over 50,000 clones, about 85% seen once. The sample comprised peripheral blood. These receptors were obtained from a human donor in a cohort sampled during active COVID-19.

This rearrangement joins TRBV18 to TRBJ2-1; D remains unclear. CDR3 length: 13 residues. Trimming shortened V by 5 bases and J by 4 bases, and 9 bases separated the two germline ends. Germline-derived CDR1 and CDR2 are KGHSH and LQKENI. The CDR3 bases are TGTGCCAGCTCAACTGCCCTTTACAATGAGCAGTTCTTC. Translated, it gives CASSTALYNEQFF.

V usage is TRBV25-1 and J usage is TRBJ2-7; 7 bases fit TRBD2. From germline, CDR1 is MGHDK and CDR2 SYGVNS. The CDR3 is made up of 16 amino acids. Trimming took 6 bases from V and 0 from J; bases not matched to a gene: 11. The CDR3 DNA reads as TGTGCCAGCAGGGCGATGGGTAGCGGGTTCTCCTACGAGCAGTACTTC. Amino acids: CASRAMGSGFSYEQYF.

CDR3 region: CASSPTGDDSYEQYF. The DNA for the CDR3 is TGTGCCAGCTCACCTACGGGGGATGATTCCTACGAGCAGTACTTC. V gene TRBV18 combines with J gene TRBJ2-7; tentative D call: TRBD2 (6 bases). The CDR3 loop spans 15 amino acids. Germline loops: CDR1 KGHSH, CDR2 LQKENI. V dropped 3 bases and J dropped 1 base, with 13 bases sitting between them.

The chain uses TRBV18 and TRBJ1-3; D not certain. Germline CDR1 KGHSH, CDR2 LQKENI. Trimming removed 6 bases at V and 0 bases at J, with 12 bases between. There are 15 residues in the CDR3. In DNA, the CDR3 is TGTGCCAGCTCGTCCGCCCGGAGCTCTGGAAACACCATATATTTT. Translation gives CASSSARSSGNTIYF.

The chain links TRBV7-8 to TRBJ1-1, with TRBD1 as a possible D gene (5 bases). Trimming stripped 5 bases from V and 1 base from J, with 11 bases between. CDR1 and CDR2 (germline): SGHVS, FQNEAQ. This CDR3 is 14 amino acids long. The CDR3 protein is CASSPGLQNTEAFF. As DNA, the CDR3 is TGTGCCAGCAGCCCAGGGTTGCAGAACACTGAAGCTTTCTTT.

CDR3 DNA sequence: TGTGCCAGCAGTCCTCAACAGGGCGTTCCGCAGTATTTT. Translated: CASSPQQGVPQYF. The chain recombines TRBV28 with TRBJ2-3, with D maybe TRBD1 (6 bases). CDR3 length: 13 amino acids. Trimming shortened V by 5 bases and J by 10 bases, and 16 bases separated the two germline ends. Germline V lookup: CDR1 MDHEN, CDR2 SYDVKM.

This chain links TRBV18 with TRBJ1-1; D call uncertain. With 6 bases removed from V and 1 base from J, the gap between germline ends came to 18 bases. This CDR3 is built from 16 residues. Germline CDR1 reads KGHSH; CDR2 reads LQKENI. CDR3 sequence: CASSVGSRITNTEAFF. The DNA for the CDR3 is TGTGCCAGCTCGGTCGGGAGTCGAATTACGAACACTGAAGCTTTCTTT.

The chain recombines TRBV2 with TRBJ2-1; a weak D match, TRBD2 (6 bases). The germline CDR1 and CDR2 sequences are SNHLY and FYNNEI. CDR3 length: 16 residues. Trimming stripped 3 bases from V and 6 bases from J, with 18 bases between. The CDR3: CASSERGGILGNEQFF. CDR3 nucleotides: TGTGCCAGCAGTGAGAGGGGCGGGATCCTAGGCAATGAGCAGTTCTTC.

The chain joins TRBV7-9 to TRBJ2-7; 12 bases are shared with TRBD2. CDR1 and CDR2 from the germline V gene are SEHNR and FQNEAQ (reference sequence). V dropped 5 bases and J dropped 3; count of bases not matched to a gene: 5. This CDR3 has 15 residues. The CDR3 is CASSLLTSGSYEQYF. The DNA of the CDR3 is TGTGCCAGCAGCCTCCTGACTAGCGGGAGCTACGAGCAGTACTTC.

This chain connects TRBV5-4 to TRBJ2-1; 8 bases align to TRBD1. Trimming at V came to 0 bases and at J to 7 bases, leaving 3 bases not matched to a gene. Germline CDR1 and CDR2: SGHNT and YYREEE (reference sequence). The CDR3 length is 14 residues. The CDR3 DNA sequence: TGTGCCAGCAGCTTGGCCCAGGGGGCTAATGAGCAGTTCTTC. Translation gives CASSLAQGANEQFF.

This chain links TRBV2 with TRBJ1-5; 9 bases line up with TRBD1. Germline CDR1 SNHLY, CDR2 FYNNEI. V lost 8 bases and J lost 4; bases outside the gene matches: 9. This CDR3 spans 15 amino acids. The CDR3, as DNA: TGTGCCAGCGAGCGGACAGGGGCTGGGAATCAGCCCCAGCATTTT. Protein product: CASERTGAGNQPQHF.

This CDR3 reads CASSLGTSGTYEQYF. The CDR3 DNA is TGTGCCAGCAGCCTCGGGACTAGCGGGACCTACGAGCAGTACTTC. This chain connects TRBV9 to TRBJ2-7; 13 bases agree with TRBD2. Germline V gene lookup returns CDR1 SGDLS and CDR2 YYNGEE. Germline trimming cut 4 bases from V and 2 bases from J; bases unmatched to any gene: 3. The CDR3 loop spans 15 amino acids.

The chain is built from TRBV18 and TRBJ2-7; a weak D match, TRBD2 (5 bases). Germline-derived CDR1 and CDR2 are KGHSH and LQKENI. Trimming cost V 6 bases and J 3 bases, with 9 bases left between them. This CDR3 contains 12 residues. The CDR3 is CASSQEDYEQYF. The CDR3 DNA follows: TGTGCCAGCTCTCAGGAGGACTACGAGCAGTACTTC.

The chain uses TRBV19 and TRBJ2-2; no firm D call. CDR3 length equals 17 residues. V lost 7 bases and J 3 bases, leaving 21 bases between the germline ends. Germline V gives CDR1 LNHDA, CDR2 SQIVND (reference sequence). The CDR3 spells CASTEVYSTSDTGELFF. CDR3 nucleotide sequence: TGTGCCAGTACCGAGGTGTATAGTACATCCGACACCGGGGAGCTGTTTTTT.

Only one count was recorded for this clone. This sequence joins TRBV12-1 and TRBJ2-5; the table gives TRBD2 as D, unverified against the DNA. TRBV12-1 is termed a pseudogene. The CDR3 is 13 residues long. CDR3 DNA sequence: TGTGCCAGCAGCTTGTATACGTCGGGGACCCAGTACTTC. This translates into CASSLYTSGTQYF.

In its sample, this clone was seen a few times. The rearrangement uses TRBV7-2 and TRBJ2-2; TRBD2 might be the D (6 bases). The CDR3 is 15 residues long. Trimming removed 2 bases at V and 6 bases at J, with 13 bases between. Germline assignment: CDR1 SGHTA and CDR2 FQGNSA. CDR3 DNA sequence: TGTGCCAGCAGCTTAATTCCGGGAGACCCCGGGGAGCTGTTTTTT. This encodes CASSLIPGDPGELFF.

This rearrangement joins TRBV18 to TRBJ2-7; 8 nucleotides align to TRBD1. V gave up 2 bases and J gave up 6 bases; unmatched junction bases: 3. This CDR3 region has 13 residues. Germline CDR1 KGHSH, CDR2 LQKENI. CDR3 loop: CASSPRGQGEQYF. The DNA for the CDR3 is TGTGCCAGCTCACCAAGAGGACAGGGCGAGCAGTACTTC.

A single count supports this clone. CDR3 residues: CASSPAEAGAKNIQYF. CDR3 coding DNA: TGTGCCAGCAGCCCAGCGGAGGCCGGGGCCAAAAACATTCAGTACTTC. The rearrangement joins TRBV5-4 to TRBJ2-4; possible D gene TRBD2, 5 bases. The V end lost 4 bases, the J end lost 1 base, and 15 bases lay between the germline ends. Germline V gives CDR1 SGHNT, CDR2 YYREEE (reference sequence). The CDR3 spans 16 residues. Full variable domain (outside the CDR3, taken from reference TRBV5-4 and TRBJ2-4): ETGVTQSPTHLIKTRGQQVTLRCSSQSGHNTVSWYQQALGQGPQFIFQYYREEENGRGNFPPRFSGLQFPNYSSELNVNALELDDSALYLCASSPAEAGAKNIQYFGAGTRLSVL.